Presented here are 14 T cell receptor beta chains from one specimen sequenced in a study of control samples from healthy donors and cancer patients. Generated by immunoSEQ multiplex PCR, the TCRdb table keeps only in-frame clones and is missing some. This table has over 100,000 clones, 90% appearing once. The sample comprised blood. Receptor source: a man aged 40-50 years in good health.

V and J are TRBV28 and TRBJ2-1; the match to TRBD1 covers 9 bases. CDR1 is MDHEN, CDR2 SYDVKM, per germline. V lost 6 bases to trimming and J lost 9 bases; unmatched junction nucleotides: 12. The CDR3 length is 15 residues. DNA of the CDR3: TGTGCCAGCAGCCAGCCGGGACAGGGTGGTAGTGAGCAGTTCTTC. It codes for CASSQPGQGGSEQFF. The entire variable domain, with the rest obtained from reference TRBV28 and TRBJ2-1, is as follows: DVKVTQSSRYLVKRTGEKVFLECVQDMDHENMFWYRQDPGLGLRLIYFSYDVKMKEKGDIPEGYSVSREKKERFSLILESASTNQTSMYLCASSQPGQGGSEQFFGPGTRLTVL.

Comment on this clone: A read error may account for a junction end that differs from germline. This chain joins TRBV6-2 or TRBV6-3 and TRBJ2-3, with D tentatively TRBD2 (5 bases). CDR3 length: 15 residues. Germline V gene sequence: CDR1 MNHEY, CDR2 SVGEGT. CDR3 sequence reads: CASSYSWLAPDTQYF. CDR3 DNA sequence: TGTGCTAGCAGTTACTCGTGGCTAGCCCCCGATACGCAGTATTTT.

The CDR3 here is CASSPGHLNQPQHF. The CDR3 DNA sequence: TGCGCCAGCAGCCCGGGACACCTTAATCAGCCCCAGCATTTT. The rearrangement joins TRBV5-1 to TRBJ1-5, with D perhaps TRBD1 (6 bases). Germline V gene lookup returns CDR1 SGHRS and CDR2 YFSETQ. There are 14 residues in the CDR3. Trimming cost V 4 bases and J 4 bases, with 12 bases left between them.

The chain carries TRBV4-2 and TRBJ1-4, with 8 positions matching TRBD1. The germline gives CDR1 LGHNA, CDR2 YNFKEQ. This CDR3 is built from 15 residues. Germline trimming cut 3 bases from V and 8 bases from J; bases unmatched to any gene: 8. The CDR3 DNA is TGTGCCAGCAGCCAGGCACAGGGGGTGGGCGAAAAACTGTTTTTT. Protein product: CASSQAQGVGEKLFF.

The gene calls are TRBV24-1 and TRBJ1-2; D unclear. V was trimmed by 9 bases and J by 7 bases, leaving 23 bases between them. CDR3 length equals 15 residues. CDR1 and CDR2 (germline): KGHDR, SFDVKD. The CDR3 DNA reads TGTGCCACCGTGGAAAAGGAAAGGAAGGAGGGTGGCTACACCTTC. It yields the protein CATVEKERKEGGYTF.

The chain combines TRBV19 with TRBJ1-2; tentatively, D is TRBD1 (5 bases). Germline V gives CDR1 LNHDA, CDR2 SQIVND (reference sequence). The CDR3 loop spans 14 amino acids. V lost 4 bases and J lost 8, with 17 bases in between. The DNA of the CDR3 is TGTGCCAGTAGTACCTTAGGGCAGGGTGGAGGCTACACCTTC. Protein sequence: CASSTLGQGGGYTF.

J is TRBJ2-3 and V is TRBV6-5; tentatively, D is TRBD2 (6 bases). V lost 6 bases and J lost 3, with 13 bases in between. The CDR3 runs to 14 residues. Germline V CDR1 and CDR2: MNHEY, SVGAGI. The DNA of the CDR3 is TGTGCCAGCAGGAGTGGGGGGAAAACAGATACGCAGTATTTT. Protein product: CASRSGGKTDTQYF.

V is TRBV7-8 and J is TRBJ2-7; TRBD2 might be the D (5 bases). Between the trimmed V and J ends, which lost 1 base and 2 bases, there was a span of 9 bases. Germline V gene lookup returns CDR1 SGHVS and CDR2 FQNEAQ. There are 14 residues in the CDR3. The CDR3 DNA reads as TGTGCCAGCAGCTTAGACGGGGAAGCCTACGAGCAGTACTTC. Translated: CASSLDGEAYEQYF. The full variable domain, rest sourced from reference TRBV7-8 and TRBJ2-7, is GAGVSQSPRYKVAKRGQDVALRCDPISGHVSLFWYQQALGQGPEFLTYFQNEAQLDKSGLPSDRFFAERPEGSVSTLKIQRTQQEDSAVYLCASSLDGEAYEQYFGPGTRLTVT.

The chain carries TRBV5-1 and TRBJ2-5; no definite D call. The germline V gene encodes CDR1 SGHRS and CDR2 YFSETQ. V was clipped by 10 bases and J by 2 bases, with 15 bases between them. The CDR3 loop spans 13 amino acids. CDR3 amino acids: CACTLQQQETQYF. The CDR3 bases are TGCGCCTGCACTCTTCAGCAGCAAGAGACCCAGTACTTC. Looking up the rest from reference TRBV5-1 and TRBJ2-5 gives the full variable domain: KAGVTQTPRYLIKTRGQQVTLSCSPISGHRSVSWYQQTPGQGLQFLFEYFSETQRNKGNFPGRFSGRQFSNSRSEMNVSTLELGDSALYLCACTLQQQETQYFGPGTRLLVL.

This chain links TRBV5-1 with TRBJ2-7, with D perhaps matching TRBD1 (6 bases). CDR3 size: 15 residues. Trimming took off 0 bases at V and 3 bases at J, with 13 bases between the two ends. Germline lookup yields CDR1 SGHRS and CDR2 YFSETQ. This CDR3 reads CASSLEGDLNYEQYF. The CDR3 DNA reads as TGCGCCAGCAGCTTGGAGGGGGACCTGAACTACGAGCAGTACTTC.

Details on this clone: Other DNA sequences in this sample translate to the same CDR3. The chain is built from TRBV19 and TRBJ1-1, with D perhaps matching TRBD1 (5 bases). Trimming removed 1 base at V and 2 bases at J, with 5 bases between. Germline loops: CDR1 LNHDA, CDR2 SQIVND (reference sequence). The CDR3 is made up of 13 amino acids. As DNA, the CDR3 is TGTGCCAGTAGTATAGGGGGCAACACTGAAGCTTTCTTT. This codes for CASSIGGNTEAFF.

V is TRBV7-9 and J is TRBJ1-4; 9 nucleotides align to TRBD1. This CDR3 spans 14 amino acids. V was clipped by 6 bases and J by 12 bases; unmatched bases: 11. Germline-derived CDR1 and CDR2 are SEHNR and FQNEAQ (reference sequence). CDR3 DNA sequence: TGTGCCAGCAGTTCCCCGGGACAGGGTTGGGAACTGTTTTTT. This sequence encodes CASSSPGQGWELFF.

The rearrangement links TRBV5-1 to TRBJ2-3; 8 bases line up with TRBD1. Germline-derived CDR1 and CDR2 are SGHRS and YFSETQ. The CDR3 has 16 residues. V was pared by 2 bases and J by 0 bases, with 5 bases of the junction left unmatched. The chain's CDR3 is CASSLRTGSSTDTQYF. Written as DNA, the CDR3 is TGCGCCAGCAGCTTAAGGACAGGGTCTAGCACAGATACGCAGTATTTT.

This clone was counted once. This chain connects TRBV6-6 to TRBJ2-7; no firm D call. The germline gives CDR1 MNHNY, CDR2 SVGAGI (reference sequence). V dropped 5 bases and J dropped 5 bases, with 10 bases sitting between them. The length of the CDR3 is 12 residues. DNA for the CDR3: TGTGCCAGCAGTGACAAGCCCCACGAGCAGTACTTC. This translates into CASSDKPHEQYF.